A single sample gave rise to the 12 T cell receptor beta chains below, sequenced in a study of T cells in Graves' hyperthyroidism and ophthalmopathy. What was amplified from RNA transcripts were TCR beta CDR3 regions. Researchers ran a first-round RT-PCR on the TCR CDR3 using the HTBI primer set. From the multiplex PCR reads, TCRdb called clonotypes with MiXCR, one entry per CDR3 protein. The profile shows more than 500,000 distinct CDR3 sequences, approximately 48% of them singletons. Input material: peripheral blood or thyroid tissue (not recorded which). These receptors all stem from an adult woman with Graves' disease, either hyperthyroidism or ophthalmopathy (not recorded which).

The chain recombines TRBV29-1 with TRBJ2-7, with 7 positions matching TRBD1. In germline, CDR1 is SQVTM, CDR2 ANQGSEA. The CDR3 runs to 14 residues. The junction had 10 bases not matched to a gene; V was cut back by 6 bases and J by 2 bases. The CDR3 is CSVWTGGSPYEQYF. In DNA form, the CDR3 reads TGCAGCGTATGGACAGGCGGAAGCCCCTACGAGCAGTACTTC.

The chain combines TRBV24-1 with TRBJ1-5; 10 nucleotides match TRBD1. The CDR3 loop spans 14 amino acids. V lost 6 bases to trimming and J lost 6 bases; unmatched junction nucleotides: 4. In germline, CDR1 is KGHDR, CDR2 SFDVKD. DNA for the CDR3: TGTGCCACCAGTCCAGACAGGGGGCTTCAGCCCCAGCATTTT. It specifies CATSPDRGLQPQHF.

The rearrangement uses TRBV5-1 and TRBJ2-7; D might be TRBD2 (5 bases). Germline V gives CDR1 SGHRS, CDR2 YFSETQ. The CDR3 consists of 15 residues. V lost 6 bases and J lost 8, with 24 bases in between. The CDR3 region has the DNA TGCGCCAGCACCCTCGATCGGGCGGGCCTCGGGAAGCAGTACTTC. Its protein is CASTLDRAGLGKQYF.

V and J are TRBV7-9 and TRBJ2-7; 7 positions match TRBD1. CDR3 length: 14 residues. Germline CDR1 SEHNR, CDR2 FQNEAQ (reference sequence). With 4 bases clipped from V and 6 bases from J, the junction kept 9 bases outside the gene matches. The CDR3 coding sequence is TGTGCCAGCAGCTCCCCGACAGGGAATGCCGAGCAGTACTTC. This gives the protein CASSSPTGNAEQYF.

The chain uses TRBV5-4 and TRBJ2-5; D gene ambiguous. Trimming left V 1 base short and J 2 bases short, with 9 bases between. The length of the CDR3 is 14 residues. The germline V gene encodes CDR1 SGHNT and CDR2 YYREEE (reference sequence). CDR3 amino acids: CASSLTPVQETQYF. The CDR3 DNA is TGTGCCAGCAGCTTGACACCTGTACAAGAGACCCAGTACTTC. The whole variable domain, filled in from reference TRBV5-4 and TRBJ2-5, reads ETGVTQSPTHLIKTRGQQVTLRCSSQSGHNTVSWYQQALGQGPQFIFQYYREEENGRGNFPPRFSGLQFPNYSSELNVNALELDDSALYLCASSLTPVQETQYFGPGTRLLVL.

This clonotype was counted ten times or more. The CDR3 coding sequence is TGCAGTGCTAGAGGTCGTAGCGGGACAGTCTACGAGCAGTACTTC. It codes for CSARGRSGTVYEQYF. V is TRBV20-1 and J is TRBJ2-7; tentative D call: TRBD2 (8 bases). Germline lookup yields CDR1 DFQATT and CDR2 SNEGSKA (reference sequence). Trimming removed 1 base at V and 3 bases at J, with 16 bases between. The CDR3 extends over 15 amino acids.

J is TRBJ1-2 and V is TRBV9, with D perhaps matching TRBD1 (5 bases). V lost 4 bases and J 0 bases, leaving 13 bases between the germline ends. The CDR3 is 15 residues long. The germline V gene has CDR1 SGDLS and CDR2 YYNGEE. The CDR3 loop is CASSLGLLANYGYTF. The CDR3 DNA reads TGTGCCAGCAGCCTGGGGCTTTTGGCTAACTATGGCTACACCTTC.

The chain is built from TRBV9 and TRBJ1-2; 7 bases align to TRBD1. With 0 bases clipped from V and 6 bases from J, the junction kept 5 bases outside the gene matches. This CDR3 comprises 14 residues. Germline V gene sequence: CDR1 SGDLS, CDR2 YYNGEE. CDR3 residues: CASSVGQGGHGYTF. CDR3 sequence (DNA): TGTGCCAGCAGCGTAGGACAGGGAGGACATGGCTACACCTTC. Drawing the rest from reference TRBV9 and TRBJ1-2, the complete variable domain is DSGVTQTPKHLITATGQRVTLRCSPRSGDLSVYWYQQSLDQGLQFLIQYYNGEERAKGNILERFSAQQFPDLHSELNLSSLELGDSALYFCASSVGQGGHGYTFGSGTRLTVV.

A note on this clonotype: Since no conserved phenylalanine or tryptophan closes the CDR3, a read error is the likely cause. The DNA is left out, because the CDR3 cannot be placed on it with certainty; the CDR3 is given as TCRdb lists it. J is TRBJ1-6 and V is TRBV10-3. Inclusive of both ends, the CDR3 amounts to 9 amino acids. CDR1 is ENHRY, CDR2 SYGVKD, per germline. CDR3 amino acids: CAISFQPTS.

The chain is built from TRBV29-1 and TRBJ1-1, with D unresolved. The length of the CDR3 is 12 residues. The V gene's germline CDR1 is SQVTM and CDR2 ANQGSEA. V lost 7 bases and J 0 bases, leaving 9 bases between the germline ends. The DNA of the CDR3 is TGCAGCGCCTTCACAGTGAACACTGAAGCTTTCTTT. Translation gives CSAFTVNTEAFF.

J is TRBJ2-5 and V is TRBV19, with a possible D match to TRBD2 (6 bases). In germline, CDR1 is LNHDA, CDR2 SQIVND (reference sequence). V was pared by 3 bases and J by 5 bases, with 7 bases between. This CDR3 has 12 amino acids. The DNA for the CDR3 is TGTGCCAGTAGTATTGCGGGGGAGACCCAGTACTTC. It yields the protein CASSIAGETQYF.

Worth noting for this clonotype: One junction end disagrees with the germline gene, perhaps due to a read error. The chain employs TRBV19 and TRBJ1-5, with a weak D call TRBD1 (6 bases). The CDR3 runs to 14 residues. Looked up from germline, CDR1 is LNHDA and CDR2 is SQIVND (reference sequence). The CDR3 region is CASSMDRSSQPQHF. CDR3 coding DNA: TGTGCCAGTAGTATGGACAGAAGCAGTCAGCCCCAGCATTTT.